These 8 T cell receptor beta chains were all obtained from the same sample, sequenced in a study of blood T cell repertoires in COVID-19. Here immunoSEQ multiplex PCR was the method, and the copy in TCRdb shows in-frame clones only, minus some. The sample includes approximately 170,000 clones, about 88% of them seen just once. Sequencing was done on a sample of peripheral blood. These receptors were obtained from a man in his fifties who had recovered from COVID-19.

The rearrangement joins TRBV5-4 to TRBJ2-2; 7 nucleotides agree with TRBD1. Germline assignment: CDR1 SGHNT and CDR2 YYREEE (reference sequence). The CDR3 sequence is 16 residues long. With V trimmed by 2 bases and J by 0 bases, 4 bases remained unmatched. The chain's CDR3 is CASSFRGQSNTGELFF. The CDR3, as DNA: TGTGCCAGCAGCTTTAGGGGACAGTCGAACACCGGGGAGCTGTTTTTT.

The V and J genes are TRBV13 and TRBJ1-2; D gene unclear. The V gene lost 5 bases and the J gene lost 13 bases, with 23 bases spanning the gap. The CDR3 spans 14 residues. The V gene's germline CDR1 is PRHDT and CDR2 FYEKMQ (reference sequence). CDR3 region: CASSRSQEGYHCTF. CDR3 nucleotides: TGTGCCAGCAGCCGAAGCCAGGAGGGTTACCATTGCACCTTC.

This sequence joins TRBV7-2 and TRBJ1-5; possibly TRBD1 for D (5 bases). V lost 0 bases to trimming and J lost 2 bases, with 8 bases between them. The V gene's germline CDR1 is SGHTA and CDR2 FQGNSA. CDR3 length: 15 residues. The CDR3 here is CASSLAKQGNQPQHF. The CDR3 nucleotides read TGTGCCAGCAGCTTAGCAAAACAGGGCAATCAGCCCCAGCATTTT.

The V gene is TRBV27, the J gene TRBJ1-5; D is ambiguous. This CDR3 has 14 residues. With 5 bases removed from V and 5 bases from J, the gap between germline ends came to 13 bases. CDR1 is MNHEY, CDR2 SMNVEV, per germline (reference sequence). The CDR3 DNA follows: TGTGCCAGCAGTCCCCATCGAGGCGATCAGCCCCAGCATTTT. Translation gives CASSPHRGDQPQHF.

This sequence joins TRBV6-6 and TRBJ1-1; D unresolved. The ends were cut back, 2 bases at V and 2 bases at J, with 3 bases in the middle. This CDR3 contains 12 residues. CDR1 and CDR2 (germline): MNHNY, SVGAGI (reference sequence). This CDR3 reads CASSYLNTEAFF. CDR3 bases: TGTGCCAGCAGTTACCTTAACACTGAAGCTTTCTTT.

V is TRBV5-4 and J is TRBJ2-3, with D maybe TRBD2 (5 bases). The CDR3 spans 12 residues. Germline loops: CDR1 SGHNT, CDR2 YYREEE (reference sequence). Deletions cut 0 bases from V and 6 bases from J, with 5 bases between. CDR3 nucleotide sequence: TGTGCCAGCAGCTTGGGGGAGGATACGCAGTATTTT. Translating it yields CASSLGEDTQYF.

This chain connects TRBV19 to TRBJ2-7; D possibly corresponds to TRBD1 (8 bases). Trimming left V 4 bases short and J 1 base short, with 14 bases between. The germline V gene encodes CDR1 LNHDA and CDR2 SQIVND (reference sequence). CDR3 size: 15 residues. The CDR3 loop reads CASSSGQGGSYEQYF. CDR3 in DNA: TGTGCCAGTAGTAGCGGACAGGGAGGGTCCTACGAGCAGTACTTC.

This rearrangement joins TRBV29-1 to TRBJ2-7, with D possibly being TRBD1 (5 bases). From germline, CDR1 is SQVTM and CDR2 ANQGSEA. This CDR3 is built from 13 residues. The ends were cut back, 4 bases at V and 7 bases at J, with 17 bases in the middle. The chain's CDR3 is CSVGWTQGGEQYF. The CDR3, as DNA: TGCAGCGTTGGGTGGACACAAGGTGGGGAGCAGTACTTC.